This T cell receptor (beta chain) comes out of a study of T cells after yellow fever vaccination. Study-level information: SMART-Seq v4 Ultra Low Input prepared the low-cell-number fractions.

V lost 6 bases to trimming and J lost 0 bases; unmatched junction nucleotides: 3. CDR1 is MDHEN and CDR2 is SYDVKM in the germline V gene. This CDR3 is built from 14 residues. In making TCR cDNA, 5'RACE template switching added a universal primer site and UMIs to it. TCRdb used MiXCR to reprocess the 5' RACE reads, holding one entry per CDR3 protein. The sample has 110,000 to 150,000 distinct CDR3 sequences, 5% to 7.5% seen once. This clonotype was observed many times. This chain joins TRBV28 and TRBJ2-7, with TRBD1 matching over 9 bases. The clonotype originates from a man aged 25 to 40 who received the YFV17D yellow fever vaccine. Sequencing used CD4+ T cells sorted from PBMCs, obtained 10 days after the yellow fever booster vaccination. The CDR3 spells CASRTGGSSYEQYF. The CDR3, as DNA: TGTGCCAGCAGGACAGGGGGGAGCTCCTACGAGCAGTACTTC.